The source of this T cell receptor (beta chain) is a study of blood T cell repertoires in COVID-19. Whole-study context: The United States, Italy and Spain provided the acute and convalescent COVID-19 samples. From T cells, B-cell-depleted T cells, or PBMCs came the material, which was cDNA or gDNA.

Turning to this clone: This same CDR3 is encoded by further DNA sequences in the sample.

The CDR3 has 14 amino acids. From germline, CDR1 is LNHDA and CDR2 SQIVND (reference sequence). Trimming removed 7 bases from V and 0 bases from J, with 12 bases in between. Original processing notes: Amplification of reference gene primers provided the estimated nucleated cell counts. Measured with immunoSEQ multiplex PCR; TCRdb has only the in-frame clones, and not every one. D and trimming were read from the DNA, whereas the V and J calls and clone size are those reported in that table. The sample lists around 130,000 clones, around 90% occurring once. V is TRBV19 and J is TRBJ1-1, with D possibly TRBD1 on 6 matching bases. Material for sequencing was peripheral blood. The clonotype comes from a man aged 50 or older with active COVID-19. The chain's CDR3 is CASTPGHLNTEAFF. The DNA for the CDR3 is TGTGCCAGTACCCCGGGACACCTGAACACTGAAGCTTTCTTT.